The clone carrying this TCR beta chain turned up a few times. Germline CDR1 reads LGHNA; CDR2 reads YNFKEQ. The CDR3 is made up of 16 amino acids. Trimming at V came to 3 bases and at J to 2 bases, leaving 4 bases not matched to a gene. One entry per CDR3 protein results from TCRdb running MiXCR on the RT-PCR reads. The sample yields some 800,000 distinct CDR3 sequences, 21% seen once. These data come from a study of response to subunit inactivated influenza vaccine. This rearrangement joins TRBV4-2 to TRBJ2-6; 7 bases are shared with TRBD1. The starting material was PBMCs from blood, obtained around 5 days after vaccination. The clonotype comes from a man aged 45 to 65 who received an inactivated influenza vaccine. This CDR3 is CASSHDQGAGANVLTF. The CDR3 DNA reads as TGTGCCAGCAGCCACGATCAGGGGGCTGGGGCCAACGTCCTGACTTTC.